The source of this T cell receptor beta chain is a study of shared clonotypes between healthy human individuals. Notes on this clone: The antigen is undetermined.

J lost 0 bases, V lost 6 bases, and 16 bases had no gene match. This CDR3 comprises 18 residues. Germline V gene data show CDR1 as MGHRA and CDR2 as YSYEKL. Profiled with immunoSEQ multiplex PCR; TCRdb holds only in-frame clones, not every one. The table shows about half a million clones, with 81% occurring only once. General study findings and limits: Exclusively blood specimens were collected; tissue repertoires likely differ.

Sequenced sample: PBMCs. The receptor comes from a woman aged 40 to 50 in good health. Some clones in this sample may be carry-over from other donors' samples. J is TRBJ2-7 and V is TRBV4-1, with TRBD2 matching 8 bases. The CDR3 is CASSLREERRGASYEQYF. In DNA, the CDR3 is TGCGCCAGCAGTCTCAGAGAGGAGCGGCGGGGGGCCTCCTACGAGCAGTACTTC.